This T cell receptor beta chain was identified in a study of prognosis after radiotherapy for stage I lung cancer. Across the whole study: Each non-small cell lung cancer patient was deemed medically inoperable.

Worth noting for this clonotype: A single base is all that separates this from a far larger clone, so a read error is likely.

This CDR3 is built from 18 residues. Losses at the gene ends were 2 bases for V and 4 bases for J; bases not matched to a gene: 15. Germline lookup yields CDR1 MRHNA and CDR2 SNTAGT. Genomic DNA provided the template from which TCR beta CDR3 was amplified by two-round multiplex PCR. Individual primers that were specific to each TRBV and TRBJ gene served in first-round PCR. TCRdb reprocessed the multiplex PCR reads via MiXCR and lists one record per CDR3 protein. The table has around 30,000 distinct CDR3 sequences, 32% seen once. This receptor was taken from a donor of 50 years or more with non-small cell lung cancer. The chain joins TRBV6-4 to TRBJ1-2; 8 nucleotides match TRBD1. The material was PBMCs, obtained before or after stereotactic body radiation therapy (not recorded which). The CDR3 nucleotides are TGTGCCAGCAGTGACCCCAGACAGGGGCCTAGTTCAGGCTATGGCTACACCTTC. Encoded protein: CASSDPRQGPSSGYGYTF.